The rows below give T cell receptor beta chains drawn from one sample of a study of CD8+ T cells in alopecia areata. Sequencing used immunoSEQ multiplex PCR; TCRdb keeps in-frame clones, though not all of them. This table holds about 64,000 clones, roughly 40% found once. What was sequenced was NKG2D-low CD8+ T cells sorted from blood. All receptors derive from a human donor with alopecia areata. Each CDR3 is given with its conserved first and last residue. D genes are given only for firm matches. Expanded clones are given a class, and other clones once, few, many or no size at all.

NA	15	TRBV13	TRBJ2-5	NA	CASSLSRQGTETQYF	TGTGCCAGCAGCTTAAGCAGGCAGGGTACAGAGACCCAGTACTTC
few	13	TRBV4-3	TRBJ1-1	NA	CASSQGDSKEAFF	TGCGCCAGCAGCCAAGGCGACAGCAAAGAAGCTTTCTTT
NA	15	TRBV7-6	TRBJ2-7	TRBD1	CASSLGAGGVHEQYF	TGTGCCAGCAGCTTAGGGGCAGGGGGAGTACACGAGCAGTACTTC
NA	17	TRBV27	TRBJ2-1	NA	CASSAALWSTLGSEQFF	TGTGCCAGCAGCGCGGCTTTGTGGTCGACGCTGGGCAGTGAGCAGTTCTTC
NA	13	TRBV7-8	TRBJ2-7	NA	CASSLGTISEQYF	TGTGCCAGCAGCTTAGGGACAATAAGCGAGCAGTACTTC
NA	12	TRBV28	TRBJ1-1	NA	CASRDRYTEAFF	TGTGCCAGCAGGGATCGGTACACTGAAGCTTTCTTT
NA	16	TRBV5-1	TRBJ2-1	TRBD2	CASSFVAGGPRNEQFF	TGCGCCAGCAGCTTTGTAGCGGGGGGGCCGAGGAATGAGCAGTTCTTC
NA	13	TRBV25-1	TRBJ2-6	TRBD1	CASTRGDSEVLTF	TGTGCCAGCACCCGAGGGGACAGCGAAGTCCTGACTTTC
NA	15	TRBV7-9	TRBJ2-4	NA	CASSLNHAPKNIQYF	TGTGCCAGCAGCTTGAATCACGCACCCAAAAACATTCAGTACTTC
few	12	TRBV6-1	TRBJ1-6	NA	CASMAGPMALHF	TGTGCCAGCATGGCAGGGCCTATGGCCCTCCACTTT
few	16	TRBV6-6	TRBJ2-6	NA	CASSPRGGSGANVLTF	TGTGCCAGCAGTCCTCGCGGAGGATCTGGGGCCAACGTCCTGACTTTC
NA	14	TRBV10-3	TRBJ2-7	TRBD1	CAISRQDREYEQYF	TGTGCCATCAGCCGGCAAGACAGGGAGTACGAGCAGTACTTC
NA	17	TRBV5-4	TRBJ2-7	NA	CASSLGAPELGSSEQYF	TGTGCCAGCAGCCTGGGGGCCCCAGAACTAGGCAGTAGCGAGCAGTACTTC
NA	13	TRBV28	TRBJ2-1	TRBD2	CASSSTSGMEQFF	TGTGCCAGCAGTTCGACTAGCGGGATGGAGCAGTTCTTC
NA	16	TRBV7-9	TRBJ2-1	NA	CASSASQRGPYNEQFF	TGTGCCAGCAGCGCCAGCCAGAGGGGACCCTACAATGAGCAGTTCTTC
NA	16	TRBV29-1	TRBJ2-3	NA	CSVEPQGEDSTDTQYF	TGCAGCGTTGAACCCCAGGGTGAAGATAGCACAGATACGCAGTATTTT
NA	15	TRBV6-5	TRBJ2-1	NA	CASSLGAVSYNEQFF	TGTGCCAGCAGCCTCGGGGCAGTATCCTACAATGAGCAGTTCTTC
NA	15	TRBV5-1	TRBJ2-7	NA	CASSLAFGSSYEQYF	TGCGCCAGCAGCTTGGCCTTTGGCAGCTCCTACGAGCAGTACTTC
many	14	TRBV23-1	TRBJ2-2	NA	CATPRNGNTGELFF	TGCGCCACCCCTCGTAACGGCAACACCGGGGAGCTGTTTTTT
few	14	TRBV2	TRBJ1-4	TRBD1	CASSEWRDREKLFF	TGTGCCAGCAGTGAATGGAGGGACAGGGAAAAACTGTTTTTT
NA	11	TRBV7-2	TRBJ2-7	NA	CASSFNYEQYF	TGTGCCAGCAGCTTTAACTACGAGCAGTACTTC
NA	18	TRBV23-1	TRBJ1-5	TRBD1	CASWGKRDREIFNQPQHF	TGCGCCAGCTGGGGGAAGCGGGACAGGGAGATTTTCAATCAGCCCCAGCATTTT
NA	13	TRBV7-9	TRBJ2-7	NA	CASSLGTGYEQYF	TGTGCCAGCAGCCTCGGAACCGGATACGAGCAGTACTTC
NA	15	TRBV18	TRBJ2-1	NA	CASSPPGRDYNEQFF	TGTGCCAGCTCACCACCTGGACGGGACTACAATGAGCAGTTCTTC
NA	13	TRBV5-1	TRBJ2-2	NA	CASSLKDTGELFF	TGCGCCAGCAGCTTAAAAGACACCGGGGAGCTGTTTTTT
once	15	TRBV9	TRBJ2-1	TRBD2	CASSEGPGLGNEQFF	TGTGCCAGCAGCGAAGGACCGGGACTAGGGAATGAGCAGTTCTTC
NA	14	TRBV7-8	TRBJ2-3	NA	CASSRTRRTDTQYF	TGTGCCAGCAGCCGGACTCGGCGCACAGATACGCAGTATTTT
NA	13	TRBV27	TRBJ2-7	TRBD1	CASSPGTAYEQYF	TGTGCCAGCAGTCCTGGGACAGCCTACGAGCAGTACTTC
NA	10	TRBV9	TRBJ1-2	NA	CASSSRGYTF	TGTGCCAGCAGCTCAAGAGGCTACACCTTC
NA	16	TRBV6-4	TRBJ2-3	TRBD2	CASSDSAGGSTDTQYF	TGTGCCAGCAGTGACTCTGCGGGGGGTAGCACAGATACGCAGTATTTT
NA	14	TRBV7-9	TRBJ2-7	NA	CASSHSASSYEQYF	TGTGCCAGCAGCCATAGCGCAAGCTCCTACGAGCAGTACTTC
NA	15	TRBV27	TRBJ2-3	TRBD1	CASSYRDRETDTQYF	TGTGCCAGCAGTTACCGGGACAGGGAAACAGATACGCAGTATTTT
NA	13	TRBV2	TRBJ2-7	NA	CASNRTPYYEQYF	TGTGCCAGCAACCGGACACCCTACTACGAGCAGTACTTC
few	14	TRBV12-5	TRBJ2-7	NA	CASGYRLKRDEQYF	TGTGCTAGTGGTTACCGTCTCAAAAGGGACGAGCAGTACTTC
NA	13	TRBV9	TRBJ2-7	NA	CASSSRQSYEQYF	TGTGCCAGCAGCTCTCGACAGTCCTACGAGCAGTACTTC
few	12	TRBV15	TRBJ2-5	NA	CATSRDGETQYF	TGTGCCACCAGCAGAGATGGGGAGACCCAGTACTTC
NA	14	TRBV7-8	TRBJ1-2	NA	CASSFARTNYGYTF	TGTGCCAGCAGCTTCGCCAGGACCAACTATGGCTACACCTTC
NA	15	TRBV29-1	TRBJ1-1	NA	CSVVGGGVWGTEAFF	TGCAGCGTTGTGGGGGGCGGAGTGTGGGGCACTGAAGCTTTCTTT
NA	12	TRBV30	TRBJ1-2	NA	CAWTRQYYGYTF	TGTGCCTGGACTCGCCAGTACTATGGCTACACCTTC
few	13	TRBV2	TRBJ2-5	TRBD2	CASSLTSAETQYF	TGTGCCAGCAGCCTGACTAGCGCAGAGACCCAGTACTTC
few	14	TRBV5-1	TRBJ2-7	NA	CASSPQGRPYEQYF	TGCGCCAGCAGTCCACAGGGCCGACCCTACGAGCAGTACTTC
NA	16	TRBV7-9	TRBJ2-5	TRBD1	CASSYRQGRREETQYF	TGTGCCAGCAGCTACCGACAGGGGCGTAGGGAAGAGACCCAGTACTTC
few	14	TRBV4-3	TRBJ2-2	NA	CASSQDSWGGELFF	TGCGCCAGCAGCCAAGATTCATGGGGCGGGGAGCTGTTTTTT
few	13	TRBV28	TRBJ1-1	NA	CASSLPDSPEAFF	TGTGCCAGCAGTTTACCCGACAGCCCTGAAGCTTTCTTT
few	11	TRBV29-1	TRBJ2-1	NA	CSVVSLNEQFF	TGCAGCGTTGTCTCGTTGAATGAGCAGTTCTTC
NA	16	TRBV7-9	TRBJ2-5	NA	CASSLNGGYLQETQYF	TGTGCCAGCAGCTTAAACGGAGGGTATTTACAAGAGACCCAGTACTTC
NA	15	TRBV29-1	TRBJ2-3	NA	CSVEGRQSSTDTQYF	TGCAGCGTTGAGGGTCGGCAGAGCAGCACAGATACGCAGTATTTT
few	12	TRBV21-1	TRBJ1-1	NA	CASSKERAAAFF	TGTGCCAGCAGCAAAGAGAGGGCAGCGGCTTTCTTT
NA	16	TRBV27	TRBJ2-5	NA	CASSLIPKAAQETQYF	TGTGCCAGCAGTTTGATCCCGAAAGCGGCGCAAGAGACCCAGTACTTC
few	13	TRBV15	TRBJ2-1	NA	CATSRPLGLEQFF	TGTGCCACCAGCAGACCCCTCGGACTGGAGCAGTTCTTC
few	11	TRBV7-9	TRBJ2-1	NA	CASRGYNEQFF	TGTGCCAGCAGGGGCTACAATGAGCAGTTCTTC
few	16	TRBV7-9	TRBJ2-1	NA	CASSPGRGDSYNEQFF	TGTGCCAGCAGCCCTGGGAGGGGGGACTCGTACAATGAGCAGTTCTTC
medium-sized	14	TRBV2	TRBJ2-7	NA	CASSDQDFGLEQYF	TGTGCCAGCAGTGACCAAGACTTCGGCCTCGAGCAGTACTTC
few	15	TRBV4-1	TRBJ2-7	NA	CASSQGAGFFSEQYF	TGCGCCAGCAGCCAAGGGGCGGGATTTTTTTCCGAGCAGTACTTC
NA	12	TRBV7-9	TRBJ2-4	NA	CASSLWRDGPYF	TGTGCCAGCAGCCTATGGCGGGACGGTCCCTACTTC